A single sample gave rise to the 21 T cell receptor beta chains below, sequenced in a study of cytomegalovirus exposure and HLA in healthy donors (dated by TCRdb to 2015 to 2018). Libraries were prepared through the immunoSEQ multiplex PCR assay. Imported from immuneACCESS, the table was reduced by TCRdb to in-frame sequences with V and J called. These copies leave out some clones; in studies compared against another copy, an unresolved V gene accounts for under half, and the cause of the remainder is not known. In all, the sample holds fewer than 200,000 clones, and around nine tenths of those were seen once. Roughly 2.7% of the sample rests with the top ten. The specimen was PBMCs. All receptors derive from a young man in good health and CMV-seropositive.

V gene TRBV19 combines with J gene TRBJ2-7, with a tentative D call TRBD2 (6 bases). The V and J ends lost 3 bases and 4 bases respectively, with 7 bases between them. In germline, CDR1 is LNHDA, CDR2 SQIVND (reference sequence). The CDR3 length is 12 residues. The CDR3 DNA reads TGTGCCAGTAGTATCGGGAGTTACGAGCAGTACTTC. Protein sequence: CASSIGSYEQYF.

The chain employs TRBV9 and TRBJ2-1, with a weak D call TRBD2 (6 bases). V was clipped by 7 bases and J by 7 bases, with 15 bases between them. Germline-derived CDR1 and CDR2 are SGDLS and YYNGEE. This CDR3 contains 13 residues. The CDR3 bases are TGTGCCAGCCAGGGACTGCCAACTAATGAGCAGTTCTTC. This translates into CASQGLPTNEQFF.

The rearrangement uses TRBV25-1 and TRBJ2-5, with 8 bases identical to TRBD2. This CDR3 contains 17 residues. The germline gives CDR1 MGHDK, CDR2 SYGVNS. V lost 1 base to trimming and J lost 1 base; unmatched junction nucleotides: 8. The CDR3 coding sequence is TGTGCCAGCAGTGAATCCGGGGGGGCCTATCCCCAAGAGACCCAGTACTTC. The encoded protein is CASSESGGAYPQETQYF.

The chain recombines TRBV5-4 with TRBJ2-2; unclear D gene. Germline V gives CDR1 SGHNT, CDR2 YYREEE (reference sequence). The V and J ends lost 2 bases and 8 bases respectively, with 10 bases between them. This CDR3 is built from 13 residues. The CDR3 loop reads CASSFGLKGELFF. DNA for the CDR3: TGTGCCAGCAGCTTCGGTCTCAAGGGGGAGCTGTTTTTT.

The chain carries TRBV5-6 and TRBJ2-3, with TRBD2 identical over 12 bases. CDR3 length equals 15 residues. CDR1 SGHDT and CDR2 YYEEEE come from the germline V gene. Trimming cost V 4 bases and J 1 base; bases outside gene matches: 1. This CDR3 reads CASSLAGGRTDTQYF. As DNA, the CDR3 is TGTGCCAGCAGCCTAGCGGGAGGGCGCACAGATACGCAGTATTTT.

V usage is TRBV6-1 and J usage is TRBJ2-7, with a weak D call TRBD1 (5 bases). Germline V gives CDR1 MNHNS, CDR2 SASEGT. V lost 6 bases to trimming and J lost 3 bases, with 6 bases between them. This CDR3 contains 11 residues. CDR3 nucleotide sequence: TGTGCCAGCAGAGACAGCTACGAGCAGTACTTC. It yields the protein CASRDSYEQYF.

The chain couples TRBV2 to TRBJ2-5, with 7 bases lining up with TRBD2. The CDR3 extends over 14 amino acids. CDR1 is SNHLY, CDR2 FYNNEI, per germline. J was trimmed by 1 base and V by 7 bases; bases with no gene match: 6. CDR3 region: CASKAGRLQETQYF. The CDR3 DNA reads as TGTGCCAGCAAAGCGGGGCGACTCCAAGAGACCCAGTACTTC.

The gene calls are TRBV27 and TRBJ2-1; 9 positions match TRBD1. This CDR3 is 15 amino acids long. Germline-derived CDR1 and CDR2 are MNHEY and SMNVEV (reference sequence). With V trimmed by 3 bases and J by 4 bases, 4 bases remained unmatched. In nucleotides, the CDR3 is TGTGCCAGCAGTTTCGGACAGGGGCTATACAATGAGCAGTTCTTC. It codes for CASSFGQGLYNEQFF.

This clone showed up just once. The V gene is TRBV25-1, the J gene TRBJ2-7; no firm D call. The CDR3 covers 13 residues. Germline-derived CDR1 and CDR2 are MGHDK and SYGVNS. V was clipped by 5 bases and J by 0 bases, with 8 bases between them. The CDR3 DNA reads as TGTGCCAGCAGTCCGACTCTCTCCTACGAGCAGTACTTC. Amino acids: CASSPTLSYEQYF.

About this clone itself: The same CDR3 is also encoded by other DNA sequences in this sample. The V call is TRBV4-3, the J call TRBJ2-7; 10 bases are a match to TRBD2. With 1 base clipped from V and 3 bases from J, the junction kept 3 bases outside the gene matches. This CDR3 comprises 15 residues. Per germline, CDR1 LGHNA and CDR2 YSLEER. DNA of the CDR3: TGCGCCAGCAGCCAAGGGTCTAGCGGGAGCTACGAGCAGTACTTC. It encodes CASSQGSSGSYEQYF.

This chain connects TRBV11-2 to TRBJ2-1; D not resolved. There are 10 residues in the CDR3. The germline gives CDR1 SGHAT, CDR2 FQNNGV. V was shortened by 1 base and J by 10 bases, with 2 bases between the two germline ends. The DNA for the CDR3 is TGTGCCAGCAGCTTAGCGGAGCAGTTCTTC. Translated, it gives CASSLAEQFF.

The V gene is TRBV7-2, the J gene TRBJ2-1; TRBD2 matches at 9 bases. The trim removed 5 bases at V and 8 bases at J, leaving 10 bases unmatched. CDR1 SGHTA and CDR2 FQGNSA come from the germline V gene. The CDR3 extends over 15 amino acids. CDR3 residues: CASSRAGTSPDEQFF. In nucleotides, the CDR3 is TGTGCCAGCAGCCGGGCAGGGACTAGCCCCGATGAGCAGTTCTTC.

The genes are TRBV28 and TRBJ2-7; 10 bases map to TRBD1. The CDR3 runs to 15 residues. In germline, CDR1 is MDHEN, CDR2 SYDVKM. With V trimmed by 5 bases and J by 5 bases, 9 bases remained unmatched. The CDR3 spells CASSRDRGQSDEQYF. CDR3 DNA sequence: TGTGCCAGCAGTAGAGACAGGGGGCAAAGCGACGAGCAGTACTTC.

The chain is built from TRBV5-1 and TRBJ2-1; 14 bases align to TRBD2. Germline values: CDR1 SGHRS, CDR2 YFSETQ. Losses at the gene ends were 4 bases for V and 1 base for J; bases not matched to a gene: 16. The CDR3 totals 21 residues. CDR3 nucleotides: TGCGCCAGCAGCCCGCGGGGCGGGACTAGCGGGAGCGGGGTTTCCTACAATGAGCAGTTCTTC. Residues: CASSPRGGTSGSGVSYNEQFF.

This chain connects TRBV6-6 to TRBJ2-3, with a possible D match to TRBD2 (6 bases). Germline loops: CDR1 MNHNY, CDR2 SVGAGI (reference sequence). This CDR3 is 16 amino acids long. V dropped 2 bases and J dropped 5 bases, with 17 bases sitting between them. This CDR3 reads CASSYRAGPPGDTQYF. Here the CDR3 DNA reads TGTGCCAGCAGTTACAGGGCGGGGCCCCCCGGAGATACGCAGTATTTT.

This chain uses TRBV7-9 with TRBJ2-7; no reliable D call. Germline V CDR1 and CDR2: SEHNR, FQNEAQ (reference sequence). With 5 bases removed from V and 3 bases from J, the gap between germline ends came to 8 bases. CDR3 length: 12 residues. CDR3 sequence: CASSPPSYEQYF. Written as DNA, the CDR3 is TGTGCCAGCAGCCCCCCGAGCTACGAGCAGTACTTC.

The V and J genes are TRBV10-2 and TRBJ2-1, with D maybe TRBD2 (6 bases). CDR1 and CDR2 from the germline V gene are WSHSY and SAAADI. V was shortened by 8 bases and J by 10 bases, with 15 bases between the two germline ends. The CDR3 spans 12 residues. The CDR3 bases are TGCGCCAGCCAAAGTCGGGGAGGAGAGCAGTTCTTC. It yields the protein CASQSRGGEQFF.

DNA of the CDR3: TGTGCCAGCAGTTCTAGCGGGGGGAGCTACAATGAGCAGTTCTTC. As protein: CASSSSGGSYNEQFF. The chain recombines TRBV6-1 with TRBJ2-1, with TRBD2 identical over 11 bases. The germline V gene encodes CDR1 MNHNS and CDR2 SASEGT. V dropped 5 bases and J dropped 3; count of bases not matched to a gene: 3. This CDR3 has 15 residues.

The rearrangement joins TRBV18 to TRBJ2-7, with a weak D call TRBD2 (6 bases). The CDR3 spans 16 residues. The germline CDR1 and CDR2 sequences are KGHSH and LQKENI. V gave up 3 bases and J gave up 2 bases, with 17 bases separating them. CDR3 region: CASSPWRGLSAYEQYF. In DNA, the CDR3 is TGTGCCAGCTCACCCTGGAGGGGACTGTCGGCCTACGAGCAGTACTTC.

V is TRBV7-9 and J is TRBJ2-1; TRBD2 matches at 7 bases. Trimming cost V 7 bases and J 0 bases; bases outside gene matches: 6. This CDR3 comprises 15 residues. Germline assignment: CDR1 SEHNR and CDR2 FQNEAQ (reference sequence). CDR3 nucleotide sequence: TGTGCCAGCACCCCGCGGGGGACCTCCTACAATGAGCAGTTCTTC. Protein sequence: CASTPRGTSYNEQFF.

The chain is built from TRBV9 and TRBJ2-1, with TRBD2 matching 8 bases. This CDR3 region has 15 residues. V trimming: 3 bases; J trimming: 7 bases; junction bases outside the gene matches: 9. Per the germline V gene, CDR1 is SGDLS and CDR2 is YYNGEE. The CDR3 spells CASSEQGTRGNEQFF. For the CDR3, the DNA is TGTGCCAGCAGCGAACAAGGGACTAGAGGAAATGAGCAGTTCTTC. The full variable domain, completed using reference TRBV9 and TRBJ2-1, is DSGVTQTPKHLITATGQRVTLRCSPRSGDLSVYWYQQSLDQGLQFLIQYYNGEERAKGNILERFSAQQFPDLHSELNLSSLELGDSALYFCASSEQGTRGNEQFFGPGTRLTVL.